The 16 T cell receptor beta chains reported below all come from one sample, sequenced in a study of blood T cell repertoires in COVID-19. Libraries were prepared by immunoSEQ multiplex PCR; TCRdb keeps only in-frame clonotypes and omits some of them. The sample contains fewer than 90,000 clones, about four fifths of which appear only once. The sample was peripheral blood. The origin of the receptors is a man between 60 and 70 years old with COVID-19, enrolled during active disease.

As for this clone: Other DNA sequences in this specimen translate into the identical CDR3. The CDR3 region is CASSQDLNQPQHF. CDR3 sequence (DNA): TGTGCCAGCAGCCAAGACCTCAATCAGCCCCAGCATTTT. The chain recombines TRBV3-1 (or the pseudogene TRBV3-2) with TRBJ1-5; D remains unclear. The V and J ends lost 0 bases and 3 bases respectively, with 3 bases between them. This CDR3 region has 13 residues. Germline V lookup: CDR1 LGHDT, CDR2 YNNKEL (reference sequence).

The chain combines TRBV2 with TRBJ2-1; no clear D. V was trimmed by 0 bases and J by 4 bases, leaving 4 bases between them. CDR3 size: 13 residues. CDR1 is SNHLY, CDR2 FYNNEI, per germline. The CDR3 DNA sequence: TGTGCCAGCAGTGAAGCTCCGTACAATGAGCAGTTCTTC. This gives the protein CASSEAPYNEQFF.

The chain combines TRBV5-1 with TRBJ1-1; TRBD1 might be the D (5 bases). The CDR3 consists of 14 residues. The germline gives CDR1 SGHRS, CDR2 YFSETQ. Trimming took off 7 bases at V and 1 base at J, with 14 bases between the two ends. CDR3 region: CASCLGRGNTEAFF. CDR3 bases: TGCGCCAGCTGCCTCGGGAGGGGGAACACTGAAGCTTTCTTT.

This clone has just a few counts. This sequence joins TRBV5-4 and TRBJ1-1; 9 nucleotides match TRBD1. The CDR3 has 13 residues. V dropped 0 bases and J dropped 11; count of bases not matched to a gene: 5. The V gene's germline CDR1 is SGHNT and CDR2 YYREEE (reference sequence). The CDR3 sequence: CASSLGGTGLAFF. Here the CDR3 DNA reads TGTGCCAGCAGCTTGGGGGGGACAGGGTTGGCTTTCTTT.

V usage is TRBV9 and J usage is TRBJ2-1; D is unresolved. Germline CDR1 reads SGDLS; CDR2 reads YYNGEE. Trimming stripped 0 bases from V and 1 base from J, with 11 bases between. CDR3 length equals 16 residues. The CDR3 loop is CASSVDGGRSYNEQFF. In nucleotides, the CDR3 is TGTGCCAGCAGCGTAGATGGCGGCCGATCCTACAATGAGCAGTTCTTC.

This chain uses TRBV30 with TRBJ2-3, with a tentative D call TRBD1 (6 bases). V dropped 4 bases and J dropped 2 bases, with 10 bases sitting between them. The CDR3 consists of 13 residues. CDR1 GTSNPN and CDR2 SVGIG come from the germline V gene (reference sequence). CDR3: CAWTGALTDTQYF. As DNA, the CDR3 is TGTGCCTGGACAGGGGCGCTCACAGATACGCAGTATTTT. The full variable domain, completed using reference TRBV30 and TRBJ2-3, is SQTIHQWPATLVQPVGSPLSLECTVEGTSNPNLYWYRQAAGRGLQLLFYSVGIGQISSEVPQNLSASRPQDRQFILSSKKLLLSDSGFYLCAWTGALTDTQYFGPGTRLTVL.

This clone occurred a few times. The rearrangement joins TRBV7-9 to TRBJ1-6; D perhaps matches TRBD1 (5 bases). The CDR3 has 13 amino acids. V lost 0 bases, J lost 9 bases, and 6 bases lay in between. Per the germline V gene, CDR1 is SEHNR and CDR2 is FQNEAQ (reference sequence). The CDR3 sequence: CASSLAGGSPLHF. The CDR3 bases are TGTGCCAGCAGCTTAGCGGGGGGTTCACCCCTCCACTTT. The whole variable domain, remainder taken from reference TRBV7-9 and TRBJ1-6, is DTGVSQNPRHKITKRGQNVTFRCDPISEHNRLYWYRQTLGQGPEFLTYFQNEAQLEKSRLLSDRFSAERPKGSFSTLEIQRTEQGDSAMYLCASSLAGGSPLHFGNGTRLTVT.

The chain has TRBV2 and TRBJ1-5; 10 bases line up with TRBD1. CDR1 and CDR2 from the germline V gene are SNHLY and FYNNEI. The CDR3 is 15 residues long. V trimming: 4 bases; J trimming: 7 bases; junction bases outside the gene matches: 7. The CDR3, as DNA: TGTGCCAGCAGTGTTCCGACAGGGGGCGGCCAGCCCCAGCATTTT. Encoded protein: CASSVPTGGGQPQHF. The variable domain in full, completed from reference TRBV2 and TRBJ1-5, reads EPEVTQTPSHQVTQMGQEVILRCVPISNHLYFYWYRQILGQKVEFLVSFYNNEISEKSEIFDDQFSVERPDGSNFTLKIRSTKLEDSAMYFCASSVPTGGGQPQHFGDGTRLSIL.

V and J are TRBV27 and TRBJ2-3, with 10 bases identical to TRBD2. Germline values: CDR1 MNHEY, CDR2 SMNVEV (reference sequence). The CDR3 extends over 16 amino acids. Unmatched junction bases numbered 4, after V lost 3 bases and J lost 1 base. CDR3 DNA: TGTGCCAGCAGTTTTAGCGGGGGGCGAGGCACAGATACGCAGTATTTT. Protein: CASSFSGGRGTDTQYF.

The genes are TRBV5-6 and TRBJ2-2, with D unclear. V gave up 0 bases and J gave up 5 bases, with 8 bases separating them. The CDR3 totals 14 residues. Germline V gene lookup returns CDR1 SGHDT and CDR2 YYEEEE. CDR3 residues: CASSLAPLTGELFF. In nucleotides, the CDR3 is TGTGCCAGCAGCTTGGCGCCACTTACCGGGGAGCTGTTTTTT.

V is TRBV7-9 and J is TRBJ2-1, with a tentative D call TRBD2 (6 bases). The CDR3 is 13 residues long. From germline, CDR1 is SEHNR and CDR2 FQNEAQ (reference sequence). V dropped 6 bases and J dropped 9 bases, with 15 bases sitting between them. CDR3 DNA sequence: TGTGCCAGCAGTCGGGACTCACAAAGTGAGCAGTTCTTC. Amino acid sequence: CASSRDSQSEQFF.

The DNA for the CDR3 is TGTGCCAGCTCGTCGAATATGGCTAGCGGGTACAATGAGCAGTTCTTC. It codes for CASSSNMASGYNEQFF. This chain links TRBV18 with TRBJ2-1, with 8 bases aligning to TRBD2. The CDR3 extends over 16 amino acids. CDR1 KGHSH and CDR2 LQKENI come from the germline V gene. J lost 4 bases, V lost 6 bases, and 11 bases had no gene match.

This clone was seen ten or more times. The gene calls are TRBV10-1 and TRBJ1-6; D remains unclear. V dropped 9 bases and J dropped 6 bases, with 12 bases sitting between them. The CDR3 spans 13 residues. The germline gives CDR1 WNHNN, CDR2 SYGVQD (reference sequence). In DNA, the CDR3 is TGCGCCAGTAGAGAGGAGGCTAATTCACCCCTCCACTTT. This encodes CASREEANSPLHF.

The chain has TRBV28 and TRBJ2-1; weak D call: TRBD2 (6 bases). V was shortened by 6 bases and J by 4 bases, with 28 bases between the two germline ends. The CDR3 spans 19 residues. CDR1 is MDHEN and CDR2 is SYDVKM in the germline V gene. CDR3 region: CASRSVRTFTRDSYNEQFF. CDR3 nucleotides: TGTGCCAGCAGGTCAGTTAGGACCTTTACCCGGGACTCATACAATGAGCAGTTCTTC.

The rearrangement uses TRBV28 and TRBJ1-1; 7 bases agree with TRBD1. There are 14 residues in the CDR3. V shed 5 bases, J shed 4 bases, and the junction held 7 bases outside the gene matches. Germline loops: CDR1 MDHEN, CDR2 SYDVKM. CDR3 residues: CASSIEGGGTEAFF. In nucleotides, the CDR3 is TGTGCCAGCAGTATTGAAGGGGGCGGCACTGAAGCTTTCTTT.

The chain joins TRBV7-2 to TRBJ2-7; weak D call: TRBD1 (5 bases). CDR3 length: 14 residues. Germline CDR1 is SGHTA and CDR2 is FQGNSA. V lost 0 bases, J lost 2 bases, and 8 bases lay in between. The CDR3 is CASSLAGPTYEQYF. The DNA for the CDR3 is TGTGCCAGCAGCTTAGCGGGGCCCACCTACGAGCAGTACTTC.